This TCR beta chain appears in the sequencing data of a study of identical twins. Findings and limits, study-wide: One should note that invariant MAIT and iNKT cells could partly confound zero-insertion analyses. Within cord blood, abundant beta clonotypes carried fewer insertions, but memory repertoires showed no such trend.

This CDR3 contains 14 residues. CDR1 is DFQATT, CDR2 SNEGSKA, per germline (reference sequence). V trimming: 0 bases; J trimming: 4 bases; junction bases outside the gene matches: 6. This clonotype came up a few times. Antigen unknown. Unique molecular identifiers were present on the cDNA, which also gained a universal primer site by template switching. TCRdb processed the 5' RACE reads anew with MiXCR; each CDR3 protein has one entry. The sample has fewer than 550,000 distinct CDR3 sequences, around an eighth seen once. With no exceptions, donors were healthy Caucasians. The data also belong to a second study, concerning yellow fever vaccine responses in identical twins.

The sequenced sample was CD4+ T cells sorted from blood. The sequence derives from a woman aged 18-29 years in good health. The chain employs TRBV20-1 and TRBJ2-7; 7 bases align to TRBD2. CDR3 region: CSARDQASGYEQYF. CDR3 bases: TGCAGTGCTAGAGATCAGGCTAGCGGATACGAGCAGTACTTC.